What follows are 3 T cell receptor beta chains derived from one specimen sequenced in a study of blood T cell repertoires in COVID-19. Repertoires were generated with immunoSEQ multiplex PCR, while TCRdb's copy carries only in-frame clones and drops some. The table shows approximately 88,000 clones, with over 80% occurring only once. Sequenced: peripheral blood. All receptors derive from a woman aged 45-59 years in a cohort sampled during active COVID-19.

The CDR3 DNA is TGTGCCACCCGGACAGGATCCTACGAGCAGTACTTC. Protein product: CATRTGSYEQYF. V is TRBV10-3 and J is TRBJ2-7; the match to TRBD1 covers 7 bases. Trimming took 10 bases from V and 1 from J; bases not matched to a gene: 4. This CDR3 has 12 amino acids. CDR1 and CDR2 (germline): ENHRY, SYGVKD.

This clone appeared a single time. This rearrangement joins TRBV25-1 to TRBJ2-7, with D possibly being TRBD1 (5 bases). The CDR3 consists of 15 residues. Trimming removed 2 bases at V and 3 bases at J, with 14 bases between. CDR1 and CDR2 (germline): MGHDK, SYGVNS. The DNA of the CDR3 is TGTGCCAGCAGTGAACGAAGAGACAGCCTCTACGAGCAGTACTTC. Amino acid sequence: CASSERRDSLYEQYF.

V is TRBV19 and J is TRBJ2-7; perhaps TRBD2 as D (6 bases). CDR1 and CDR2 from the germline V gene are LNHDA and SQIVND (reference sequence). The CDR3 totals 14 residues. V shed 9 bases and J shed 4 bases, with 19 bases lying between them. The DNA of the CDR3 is TGTGCCAGCCAGTACCGGGACTCCTCTTACGAGCAGTACTTC. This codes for CASQYRDSSYEQYF.